This T cell receptor beta chain appears in the sequencing data of a study of shared clonotypes between healthy human individuals. On the study more broadly: Used for every donor were three CD4 naive, three CD4 memory, two CD8 naive and one CD8 memory plate.

The CDR3 is made up of 19 amino acids. Trimming took 2 bases from V and 0 from J; bases not matched to a gene: 6. The germline gives CDR1 SGHDT, CDR2 YYEEEE. Sequencing was at deep level. Data came from immunoSEQ multiplex PCR; TCRdb stores just in-frame clones and leaves some out. In the table there are 2,500,000 or so clones, over 85% of which are singletons. The V call is TRBV5-6, the J call TRBJ2-6, with TRBD1 matching 12 bases. The source of this sequence is a man younger than 35 in good health. Some clones in this sample may be carry-over from other donors' samples. Material: naive CD4+ T cells from PBMCs. Regarding subset: CD45RA+ positively selected. CDR3 protein: CASSLLGTGGDSGANVLTF. CDR3 sequence (DNA): TGTGCCAGCAGCTTACTAGGGACAGGGGGCGACTCTGGGGCCAACGTCCTGACTTTC.